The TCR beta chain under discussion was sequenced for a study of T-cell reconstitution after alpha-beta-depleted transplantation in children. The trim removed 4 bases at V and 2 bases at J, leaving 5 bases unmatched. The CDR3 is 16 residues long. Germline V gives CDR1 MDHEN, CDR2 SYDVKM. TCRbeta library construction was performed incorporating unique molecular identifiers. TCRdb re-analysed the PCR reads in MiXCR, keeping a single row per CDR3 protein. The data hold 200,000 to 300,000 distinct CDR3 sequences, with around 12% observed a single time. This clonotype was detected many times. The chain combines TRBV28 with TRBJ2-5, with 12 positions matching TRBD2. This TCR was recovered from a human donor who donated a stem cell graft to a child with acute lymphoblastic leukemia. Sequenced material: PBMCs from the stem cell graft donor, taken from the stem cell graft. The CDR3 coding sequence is TGTGCCAGCAGTTCCCACCTAGCGGGGGGGCAAGAGACCCAGTACTTC. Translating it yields CASSSHLAGGQETQYF.